Shown below are 14 T cell receptor beta chains from a single sample sequenced in a study of CD4+ T cells in melanoma. Only in-frame clones appear in the TCRdb table, and some are missing; sequencing was by immunoSEQ multiplex PCR. The repertoire includes 11,000 to 15,000 clones, 55% to 75% of them detected once, and roughly a tenth sits in the top ten. Sequenced sample: cells from a culture (not recorded whether cultured in vitro). The source of these receptors is a human donor with melanoma.

The chain links TRBV5-1 to TRBJ1-1, with 10 bases that match TRBD1. Trimming at V came to 4 bases and at J to 0 bases, leaving 3 bases not matched to a gene. The CDR3 sequence is 15 residues long. Germline CDR1 reads SGHRS; CDR2 reads YFSETQ. CDR3 coding DNA: TGCGCCAGCAGCCCGACAGGGGGCATGAACACTGAAGCTTTCTTT. Protein sequence: CASSPTGGMNTEAFF.

V is TRBV5-1 and J is TRBJ1-1, with no clear D. V lost 6 bases and J 1 base, leaving 13 bases between the germline ends. CDR3 length: 14 amino acids. From germline, CDR1 is SGHRS and CDR2 YFSETQ. The chain's CDR3 is CASILDGSNTEAFF. CDR3 DNA: TGCGCCAGCATCCTGGACGGCTCGAACACTGAAGCTTTCTTT.

This chain connects TRBV11-2 to TRBJ1-6; D is undetermined. In germline, CDR1 is SGHAT, CDR2 FQNNGV. Trimming took off 8 bases at V and 10 bases at J, with 15 bases between the two ends. The length of the CDR3 is 13 residues. The CDR3 here is CASCIKNGSPLHF. As DNA, the CDR3 is TGTGCCAGCTGCATCAAAAATGGGTCACCCCTCCACTTT.

The chain combines TRBV27 with TRBJ2-6, with D perhaps matching TRBD2 (5 bases). Germline CDR1 is MNHEY and CDR2 is SMNVEV (reference sequence). The CDR3 spans 15 residues. V shed 6 bases and J shed 0 bases, with 9 bases lying between them. This CDR3 is CASRSGSSGANVLTF. The CDR3 DNA reads TGTGCCAGCAGATCGGGAAGCTCTGGGGCCAACGTCCTGACTTTC.

The genes are TRBV11-2 and TRBJ2-2, with D hard to call. V lost 5 bases to trimming and J lost 0 bases, with 7 bases between them. Germline CDR1 is SGHAT and CDR2 is FQNNGV. This CDR3 comprises 14 residues. This CDR3 reads CASSPDTNTGELFF. Written as DNA, the CDR3 is TGTGCCAGCAGCCCTGACACGAACACCGGGGAGCTGTTTTTT.

The chain uses TRBV20-1 and TRBJ2-1; TRBD2 matches at 9 bases. Trimming took 0 bases from V and 15 from J; bases not matched to a gene: 3. CDR3 length equals 11 residues. Germline-derived CDR1 and CDR2 are DFQATT and SNEGSKA (reference sequence). Here the CDR3 reads CSARDVSGGFF. The DNA of the CDR3 is TGCAGTGCTAGAGATGTTAGCGGGGGGTTCTTC.

This rearrangement joins TRBV2 to TRBJ1-5, with 7 bases that match TRBD1. CDR3 size: 15 residues. CDR1 and CDR2 (germline): SNHLY, FYNNEI. The V segment lost 6 bases and the J segment 1 base; nucleotides outside the gene matches: 6. The CDR3 DNA sequence: TGTGCCAGCAGGACAACAGGGGTGAGCAATCAGCCCCAGCATTTT. It specifies CASRTTGVSNQPQHF.

The chain is built from TRBV7-9 and TRBJ2-3, with 8 bases matching TRBD2. The germline V gene has CDR1 SEHNR and CDR2 FQNEAQ (reference sequence). Trimming removed 5 bases from V and 1 base from J; junction bases left unmatched: 14. CDR3 length: 18 amino acids. The CDR3, as DNA: TGTGCCAGCAGCGCAACCGGGACTAGTCCCATGGGCACAGATACGCAGTATTTT. Translated, it gives CASSATGTSPMGTDTQYF.

The chain links TRBV2 to TRBJ2-1, with D possibly matching TRBD2 (6 bases). Trimming stripped 1 base from V and 10 bases from J, with 14 bases between. The CDR3 covers 14 residues. Looked up from germline, CDR1 is SNHLY and CDR2 is FYNNEI. CDR3 in DNA: TGTGCCAGCAGTGAAGTTACTGCCGCGGGGGAGCAGTTCTTC. Its protein is CASSEVTAAGEQFF. Full variable domain (outside the CDR3, taken from reference TRBV2 and TRBJ2-1): EPEVTQTPSHQVTQMGQEVILRCVPISNHLYFYWYRQILGQKVEFLVSFYNNEISEKSEIFDDQFSVERPDGSNFTLKIRSTKLEDSAMYFCASSEVTAAGEQFFGPGTRLTVL.

The V gene is TRBV2, the J gene TRBJ1-2; maybe TRBD1 (5 bases). CDR3 length: 14 residues. CDR1 is SNHLY and CDR2 is FYNNEI in the germline V gene. Between the trimmed V and J ends, which lost 8 bases and 5 bases, there was a span of 18 bases. The CDR3 reads CASGQGGLQYGYTF. CDR3 nucleotides: TGTGCCAGCGGGCAGGGTGGCCTTCAATATGGCTACACCTTC.

The chain is built from TRBV10-3 and TRBJ2-7, with 8 bases aligning to TRBD1. The CDR3 is made up of 15 amino acids. After removal of 5 bases from V and 2 bases from J, the junction contained 8 bases not matched to a gene. Looked up from germline, CDR1 is ENHRY and CDR2 is SYGVKD. CDR3 coding DNA: TGTGCCATCAGTAGAGGACAGGGTATCACCTACGAGCAGTACTTC. This encodes CAISRGQGITYEQYF.

The V gene is TRBV5-4, the J gene TRBJ2-7; D tentatively fits TRBD1 or TRBD2 (5 bases each). Germline CDR1 and CDR2: SGHNT and YYREEE (reference sequence). V gave up 0 bases and J gave up 2 bases, with 6 bases separating them. CDR3 length equals 13 residues. The CDR3, as DNA: TGTGCCAGCAGCTTGGGGGGGACCTACGAGCAGTACTTC. It specifies CASSLGGTYEQYF.

The chain couples TRBV7-9 to TRBJ2-1; 7 nucleotides align to TRBD1. Germline values: CDR1 SEHNR, CDR2 FQNEAQ (reference sequence). The CDR3 length is 15 residues. Trimming took 5 bases from V and 0 from J; bases not matched to a gene: 4. This CDR3 is CASSARGLSYNEQFF. The CDR3 DNA follows: TGTGCCAGCAGCGCTAGGGGGCTCTCCTACAATGAGCAGTTCTTC. The full variable domain, with the rest looked up from reference TRBV7-9 and TRBJ2-1, is DTGVSQNPRHKITKRGQNVTFRCDPISEHNRLYWYRQTLGQGPEFLTYFQNEAQLEKSRLLSDRFSAERPKGSFSTLEIQRTEQGDSAMYLCASSARGLSYNEQFFGPGTRLTVL.

This rearrangement joins TRBV7-8 to TRBJ2-5; D ambiguous. Germline V gene data show CDR1 as SGHVS and CDR2 as FQNEAQ. The CDR3 has 16 amino acids. Trimming pared 1 base from V and 4 bases from J, leaving 16 bases between. CDR3 loop: CASSLGKVRDSETQYF. The CDR3 DNA reads TGTGCCAGCAGCTTAGGGAAAGTTAGGGATTCAGAGACCCAGTACTTC.